The TCR beta chain under discussion was sequenced for a study of cytomegalovirus exposure and HLA in healthy donors. Trimming removed 5 bases from V and 2 bases from J; junction bases left unmatched: 6. CDR1 LGHNA and CDR2 YNFKEQ come from the germline V gene. The CDR3 has 15 residues. The assay was immunoSEQ multiplex PCR, and TCRdb's table has in-frame clones only and misses some. The data contain 95,000 to 150,000 clones, 70% to 90% of them singletons. This receptor was identified in a woman aged 18-30 years in good health and CMV-seronegative. Sequencing input: PBMCs. The chain carries TRBV4-2 and TRBJ2-5; 9 bases map to TRBD2. The CDR3 coding sequence is TGTGCCAGCAGCTACGAGCGGGGGGCACAAGAGACCCAGTACTTC. This translates into CASSYERGAQETQYF.